This TCR beta chain was identified during a study of beta chain features in type 1 diabetes. Overall study context: Over all samples combined, some 99,000,000 sorted cells were examined. General study findings and limits: In all four CD4+ subsets, TCRB CDR3 length was significantly, moderately reduced in type 1 diabetes.

This clone has just a few counts. The antigen is unknown. CDR1 is LNHNV and CDR2 is YYDKDF in the germline V gene (reference sequence). V shed 0 bases and J shed 2 bases, with 17 bases lying between them. The CDR3 spans 18 residues. Sequencing targeted expressed TCRB transcripts, as all isolated RNA had been reverse transcribed. Profiled with immunoSEQ multiplex PCR; TCRdb holds only in-frame clones, not every one. The sample holds 150,000 to 200,000 clones; 8.5% to 10% are singletons and the top ten take 0.7%. The receptor was isolated from a woman in her 30s with type 1 diabetes. The sample taken for sequencing was central memory CD4+ T cells from blood. V gene TRBV15 combines with J gene TRBJ1-5; D is perhaps TRBD1 (6 bases). The CDR3 sequence is CATSREGGMGLGNQPQHF. Written as DNA, the CDR3 is TGTGCCACCAGCAGAGAAGGGGGTATGGGTCTTGGCAATCAGCCCCAGCATTTT.